Presented here are 14 T cell receptor beta chains from one specimen sequenced in a study of cytomegalovirus exposure and HLA in healthy donors. PCR used 60 Vbeta primers and 13 Jbeta primers. TCRdb's copy holds only in-frame clones and misses some; the assay was immunoSEQ multiplex PCR. The table has about 130,000 clones, roughly 82% seen once. Material: PBMCs. All receptors derive from a boy aged 5-17 years in good health and CMV-seronegative.

The CDR3 DNA reads as TGTGCCAGCAGCTGGAGGACAGGGGGCCGCAATGAGCAGTTCTTC. The encoded protein is CASSWRTGGRNEQFF. The genes are TRBV7-9 and TRBJ2-1; the match to TRBD1 covers 11 bases. CDR3 size: 15 residues. Per germline, CDR1 SEHNR and CDR2 FQNEAQ (reference sequence). V lost 4 bases, J lost 6 bases, and 5 bases stayed unmatched.

The rearrangement uses TRBV29-1 and TRBJ1-4; D call uncertain. Trimming shortened V by 1 base and J by 6 bases, and 6 bases separated the two germline ends. Per the germline V gene, CDR1 is SQVTM and CDR2 is ANQGSEA. CDR3 size: 12 residues. CDR3 sequence reads: CSVEAADEKLFF. DNA for the CDR3: TGCAGCGTTGAAGCCGCGGATGAAAAACTGTTTTTT.

This clone was seen only a few times. The chain is built from TRBV5-1 and TRBJ1-3, with no clear D. CDR3 length equals 14 residues. V lost 0 bases and J lost 0, with 4 bases in between. Germline assignment: CDR1 SGHRS and CDR2 YFSETQ. CDR3 nucleotide sequence: TGCGCCAGCAGCTTGGGCAGCTCTGGAAACACCATATATTTT. Its protein is CASSLGSSGNTIYF.

A word on this clone: Other DNA sequences within the sample encode an identical CDR3. V is TRBV30 and J is TRBJ1-1; D is possibly TRBD1 (6 bases). The CDR3 consists of 14 residues. The V and J ends lost 0 bases and 2 bases respectively, with 10 bases between them. The V gene's germline CDR1 is GTSNPN and CDR2 SVGIG (reference sequence). The CDR3 reads CAWSVRGANTEAFF. CDR3 coding DNA: TGTGCCTGGAGTGTCCGGGGGGCTAACACTGAAGCTTTCTTT.

V gene TRBV2 combines with J gene TRBJ2-2; 12 bases are shared with TRBD2. Germline V CDR1 and CDR2: SNHLY, FYNNEI. Trimming cost V 7 bases and J 4 bases; bases outside gene matches: 4. CDR3 size: 15 residues. The CDR3 here is CASTGLAGSTGELFF. The CDR3 region has the DNA TGTGCCAGCACCGGACTAGCGGGAAGCACCGGGGAGCTGTTTTTT.

On this clone itself: This specimen includes other DNA sequences encoding the same CDR3. The chain recombines TRBV2 with TRBJ2-7; D remains unclear. The CDR3 has 11 residues. Per the germline V gene, CDR1 is SNHLY and CDR2 is FYNNEI. V was cut by 5 bases and J by 4 bases, with 6 bases left in between. The CDR3 loop reads CASSREYEQYF. As DNA, the CDR3 is TGTGCCAGCAGTAGAGAATACGAGCAGTACTTC.

The genes are TRBV29-1 and TRBJ1-1; TRBD1 matches at 9 bases. The J segment lost 5 bases and the V segment lost 4 bases, leaving 5 bases of the junction unmatched. The CDR3 runs 13 residues. In germline, CDR1 is SQVTM, CDR2 ANQGSEA. The CDR3 DNA reads as TGCAGCGTTGGACAGGGGGAGAGGACTGAAGCTTTCTTT. Encoded protein: CSVGQGERTEAFF.

The CDR3 DNA is TGTGCCTGGCAGCGGACAGTAAGTTCCTACAATGAGCAGTTCTTC. Translation: CAWQRTVSSYNEQFF. V gene TRBV30 combines with J gene TRBJ2-1; TRBD1 is a possible D gene (6 bases). Trimming pared 5 bases from V and 1 base from J, leaving 15 bases between. Germline V lookup: CDR1 GTSNPN, CDR2 SVGIG (reference sequence). This CDR3 comprises 15 residues.

The genes are TRBV21-1 and TRBJ2-7; the tabulated D call, TRBD1, remains unverified against the DNA. TRBV21-1 is termed a pseudogene. This CDR3 is built from 17 residues. CDR3 region: CASSKGGTGTNSYEQYF. The CDR3 bases are TGTGCCAGCAGCAAAGGGGGGACCGGGACAAACTCCTACGAGCAGTACTTC.

This clone has only one observation. The chain links TRBV27 to TRBJ2-2, with 9 bases fitting TRBD1. In germline, CDR1 is MNHEY, CDR2 SMNVEV (reference sequence). The length of the CDR3 is 16 residues. V was pared by 2 bases and J by 5 bases, with 6 bases of the junction left unmatched. CDR3 nucleotides: TGTGCCAGCAGTTTAGGGGGACAGGGATGGACCGGGGAGCTGTTTTTT. Translated: CASSLGGQGWTGELFF.

Remarks on this clone: The sample carries other DNA sequences with the same CDR3. The rearrangement joins TRBV15 to TRBJ2-2; weak D call: TRBD1 (6 bases). Germline V gene data show CDR1 as LNHNV and CDR2 as YYDKDF (reference sequence). The V and J ends lost 1 base and 3 bases respectively, with 15 bases between them. The CDR3 covers 17 residues. CDR3 amino acids: CATSRGTAATDTGELFF. The CDR3 DNA reads as TGTGCCACCAGCAGAGGGACAGCGGCCACGGACACCGGGGAGCTGTTTTTT.

The chain uses TRBV7-2 and TRBJ1-2; a weak D match, TRBD1 (5 bases). Looked up from germline, CDR1 is SGHTA and CDR2 is FQGNSA. CDR3 length equals 13 residues. Trimming left V 2 bases short and J 6 bases short, with 10 bases between. In nucleotides, the CDR3 is TGTGCCAGCAGCTTATGGGGGGTGGATGGCTACACCTTC. This codes for CASSLWGVDGYTF.

The J gene is TRBJ2-7, the V gene TRBV7-9; D possibly corresponds to TRBD1 (5 bases). Trimming shortened V by 2 bases and J by 6 bases, and 17 bases separated the two germline ends. From germline, CDR1 is SEHNR and CDR2 FQNEAQ (reference sequence). This CDR3 is 15 amino acids long. CDR3 in amino acids: CASSLITPWQGEQYF. In DNA, the CDR3 is TGTGCCAGCAGCTTAATAACTCCCTGGCAGGGCGAGCAGTACTTC.

The CDR3 reads CAISGWTRDTGTQYF. Written as DNA, the CDR3 is TGTGCCATCAGCGGATGGACTAGGGACACAGGAACCCAGTACTTC. This chain uses TRBV10-3 with TRBJ2-5; D might be TRBD2 (7 bases). The V end was cut by 6 bases, the J end by 8 bases, with 22 bases between. CDR1 and CDR2 (germline): ENHRY, SYGVKD. This CDR3 is built from 15 residues.